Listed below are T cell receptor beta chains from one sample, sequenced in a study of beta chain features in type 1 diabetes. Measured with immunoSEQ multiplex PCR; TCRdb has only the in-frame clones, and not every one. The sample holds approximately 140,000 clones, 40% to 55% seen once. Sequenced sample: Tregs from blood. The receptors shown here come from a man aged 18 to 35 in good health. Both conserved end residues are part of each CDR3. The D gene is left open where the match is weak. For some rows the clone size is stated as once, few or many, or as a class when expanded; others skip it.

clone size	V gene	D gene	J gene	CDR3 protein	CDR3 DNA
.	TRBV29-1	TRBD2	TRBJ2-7	CSVVGGTGEQYF	TGCAGCGTTGTGGGGGGGACCGGCGAGCAGTACTTC
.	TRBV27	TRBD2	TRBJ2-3	CASSLLRVGGPDTQYF	TGTGCCAGCAGTTTGCTGCGTGTGGGAGGGCCAGATACGCAGTATTTT
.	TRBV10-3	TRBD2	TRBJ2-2	CAIAGRVSSNGELFF	TGTGCCATCGCAGGGAGGGTTAGTTCGAACGGGGAGCTGTTTTTT
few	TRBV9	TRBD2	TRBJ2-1	CASSSPWGGSGNEQFF	TGTGCCAGCAGCTCCCCATGGGGGGGTAGCGGCAATGAGCAGTTCTTC
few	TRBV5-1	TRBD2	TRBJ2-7	CASSLLIAGSYEQYF	TGCGCCAGCAGCTTACTTATAGCGGGGTCCTACGAGCAGTACTTC
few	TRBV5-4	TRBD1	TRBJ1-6	CASSTRDRGSPLHF	TGTGCCAGCAGCACCCGGGACAGGGGGTCACCCCTCCACTTT
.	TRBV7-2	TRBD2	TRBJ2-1	CASSLGGVAGGFYNEQFF	TGTGCCAGCAGCTTAGGCGGGGTGGCGGGGGGGTTCTACAATGAGCAGTTCTTC
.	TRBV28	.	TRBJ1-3	CASSFRGSRGNTIYF	TGTGCCAGCAGTTTCAGGGGATCGCGGGGAAACACCATATATTTT
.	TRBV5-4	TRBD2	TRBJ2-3	CASTLGDGTRQYF	TGTGCCAGCACATTGGGTGACGGGACTAGGCAGTATTTT
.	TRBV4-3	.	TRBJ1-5	CASSQGVGHNQPQHF	TGCGCCAGCAGCCAAGGAGTCGGACACAATCAGCCCCAGCATTTT
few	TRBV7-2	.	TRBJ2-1	CASSPPGLSIHEQFF	TGTGCCAGCAGCCCCCCGGGACTTAGTATACATGAGCAGTTCTTC
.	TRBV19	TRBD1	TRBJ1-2	CASSARDRDGYTF	TGTGCCAGTAGTGCACGGGACAGGGATGGCTACACCTTC
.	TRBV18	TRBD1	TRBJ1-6	CASSPTGVNSPLHF	TGTGCCAGCTCACCGACAGGGGTGAATTCACCCCTCCACTTT
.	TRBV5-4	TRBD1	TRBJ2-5	CASSLDRVKTQYF	TGTGCCAGCAGTTTGGACAGGGTAAAGACCCAGTACTTC
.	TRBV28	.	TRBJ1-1	CATFRDNFQAFF	TGTGCCACCTTCCGGGACAACTTCCAAGCTTTCTTT
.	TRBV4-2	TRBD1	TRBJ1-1	CASSRGYRGDTEAFF	TGTGCCAGCAGCCGGGGGTACAGGGGGGACACTGAAGCTTTCTTT
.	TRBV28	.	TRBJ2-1	CASSFITYNEQFF	TGTGCCAGCAGTTTCATCACCTACAATGAGCAGTTCTTC
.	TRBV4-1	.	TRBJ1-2	CASSQEATSYGYTF	TGCGCCAGCAGCCAAGAAGCAACTAGCTATGGCTACACCTTC
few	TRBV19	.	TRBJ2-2	CASSIRQGPNTGELFF	TGTGCCAGTAGTATAAGGCAGGGTCCGAACACCGGGGAGCTGTTTTTT